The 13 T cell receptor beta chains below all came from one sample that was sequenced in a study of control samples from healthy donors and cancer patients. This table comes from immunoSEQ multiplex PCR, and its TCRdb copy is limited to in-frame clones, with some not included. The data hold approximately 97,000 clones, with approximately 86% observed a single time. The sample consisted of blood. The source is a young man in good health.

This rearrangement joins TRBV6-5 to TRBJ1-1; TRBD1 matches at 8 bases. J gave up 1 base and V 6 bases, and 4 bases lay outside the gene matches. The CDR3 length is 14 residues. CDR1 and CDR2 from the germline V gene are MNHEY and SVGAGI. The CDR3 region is CASRSGTGNTEAFF. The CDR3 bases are TGTGCCAGCAGGTCCGGGACAGGGAACACTGAAGCTTTCTTT.

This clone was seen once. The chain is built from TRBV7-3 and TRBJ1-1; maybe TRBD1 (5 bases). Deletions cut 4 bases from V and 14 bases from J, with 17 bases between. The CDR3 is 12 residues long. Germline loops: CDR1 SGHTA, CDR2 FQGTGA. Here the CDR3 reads CASSSPGVKVFF. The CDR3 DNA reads TGTGCCAGCAGCTCCCCGGGGGTAAAGGTGTTCTTT.

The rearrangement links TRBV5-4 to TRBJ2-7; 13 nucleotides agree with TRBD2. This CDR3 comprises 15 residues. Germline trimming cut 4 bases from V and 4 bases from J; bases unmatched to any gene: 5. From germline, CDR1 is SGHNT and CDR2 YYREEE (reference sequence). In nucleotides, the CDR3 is TGTGCCAGCAGCCCTGGGACTAGCGGGAAATACGAGCAGTACTTC. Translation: CASSPGTSGKYEQYF.

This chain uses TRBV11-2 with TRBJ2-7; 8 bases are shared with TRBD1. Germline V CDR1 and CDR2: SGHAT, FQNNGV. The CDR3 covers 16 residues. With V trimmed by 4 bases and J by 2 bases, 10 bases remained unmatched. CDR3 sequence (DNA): TGTGCCAGCAGCTCCTTGACGGGGACAGGACCCTACGAGCAGTACTTC. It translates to CASSSLTGTGPYEQYF.

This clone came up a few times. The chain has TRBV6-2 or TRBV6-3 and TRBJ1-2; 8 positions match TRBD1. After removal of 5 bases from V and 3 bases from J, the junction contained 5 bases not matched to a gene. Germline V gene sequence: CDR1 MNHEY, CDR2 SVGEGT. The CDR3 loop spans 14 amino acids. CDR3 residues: CASSLGTGHYGYTF. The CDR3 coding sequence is TGTGCCAGCAGTCTTGGGACAGGACACTATGGCTACACCTTC.

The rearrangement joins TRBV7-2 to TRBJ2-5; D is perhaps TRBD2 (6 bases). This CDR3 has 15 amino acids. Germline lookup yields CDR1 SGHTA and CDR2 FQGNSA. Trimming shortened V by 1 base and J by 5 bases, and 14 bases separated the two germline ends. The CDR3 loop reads CASSLVVEGGETQYF. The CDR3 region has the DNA TGTGCCAGCAGCTTAGTCGTGGAGGGCGGGGAGACCCAGTACTTC.

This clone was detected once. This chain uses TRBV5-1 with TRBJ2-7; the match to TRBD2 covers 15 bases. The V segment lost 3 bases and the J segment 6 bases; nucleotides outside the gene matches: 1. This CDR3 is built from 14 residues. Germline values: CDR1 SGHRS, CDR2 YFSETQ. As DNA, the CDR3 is TGCGCCAGCAGCTGGACTAGCGGGAGGGTCGAGCAGTACTTC. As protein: CASSWTSGRVEQYF. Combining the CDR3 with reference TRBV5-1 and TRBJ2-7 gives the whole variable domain KAGVTQTPRYLIKTRGQQVTLSCSPISGHRSVSWYQQTPGQGLQFLFEYFSETQRNKGNFPGRFSGRQFSNSRSEMNVSTLELGDSALYLCASSWTSGRVEQYFGPGTRLTVT.

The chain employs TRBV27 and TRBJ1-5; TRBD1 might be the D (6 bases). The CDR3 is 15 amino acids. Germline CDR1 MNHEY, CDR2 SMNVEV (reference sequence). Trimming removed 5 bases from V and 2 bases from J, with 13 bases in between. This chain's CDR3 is CASSPHREGNQPQHF. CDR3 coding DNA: TGTGCCAGCAGTCCACACAGGGAGGGCAATCAGCCCCAGCATTTT.

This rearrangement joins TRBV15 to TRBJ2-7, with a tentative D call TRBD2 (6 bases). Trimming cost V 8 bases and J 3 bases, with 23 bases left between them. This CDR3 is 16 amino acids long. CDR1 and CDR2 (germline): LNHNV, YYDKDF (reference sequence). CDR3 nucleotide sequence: TGTGCCACCCTTATAACTACGGGAGACGGGGGCTACGAGCAGTACTTC. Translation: CATLITTGDGGYEQYF.

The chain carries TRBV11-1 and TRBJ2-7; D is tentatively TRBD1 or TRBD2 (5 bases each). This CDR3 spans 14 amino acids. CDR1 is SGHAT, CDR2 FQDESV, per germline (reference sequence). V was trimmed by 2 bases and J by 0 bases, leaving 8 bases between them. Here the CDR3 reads CASSLWDGSYEQYF. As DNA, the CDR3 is TGTGCCAGCAGCTTATGGGACGGCTCCTACGAGCAGTACTTC.

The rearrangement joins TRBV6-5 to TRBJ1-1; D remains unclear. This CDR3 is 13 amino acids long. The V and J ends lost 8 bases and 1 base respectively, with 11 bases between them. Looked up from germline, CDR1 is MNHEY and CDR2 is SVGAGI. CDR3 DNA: TGTGCCAGCGGAACCTATACGAACACTGAAGCTTTCTTT. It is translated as CASGTYTNTEAFF.

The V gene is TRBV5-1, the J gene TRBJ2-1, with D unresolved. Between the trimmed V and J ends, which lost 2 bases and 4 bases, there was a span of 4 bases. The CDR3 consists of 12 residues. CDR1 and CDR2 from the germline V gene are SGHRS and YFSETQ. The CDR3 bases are TGCGCCAGCAGCTTCGCATACAATGAGCAGTTCTTC. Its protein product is CASSFAYNEQFF.

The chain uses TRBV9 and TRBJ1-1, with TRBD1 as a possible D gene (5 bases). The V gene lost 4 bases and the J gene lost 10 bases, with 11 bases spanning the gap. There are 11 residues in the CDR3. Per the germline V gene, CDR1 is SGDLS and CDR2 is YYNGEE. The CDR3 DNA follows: TGTGCCAGCAGCTCAGACGGGGGAGCTTTCTTT. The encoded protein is CASSSDGGAFF.